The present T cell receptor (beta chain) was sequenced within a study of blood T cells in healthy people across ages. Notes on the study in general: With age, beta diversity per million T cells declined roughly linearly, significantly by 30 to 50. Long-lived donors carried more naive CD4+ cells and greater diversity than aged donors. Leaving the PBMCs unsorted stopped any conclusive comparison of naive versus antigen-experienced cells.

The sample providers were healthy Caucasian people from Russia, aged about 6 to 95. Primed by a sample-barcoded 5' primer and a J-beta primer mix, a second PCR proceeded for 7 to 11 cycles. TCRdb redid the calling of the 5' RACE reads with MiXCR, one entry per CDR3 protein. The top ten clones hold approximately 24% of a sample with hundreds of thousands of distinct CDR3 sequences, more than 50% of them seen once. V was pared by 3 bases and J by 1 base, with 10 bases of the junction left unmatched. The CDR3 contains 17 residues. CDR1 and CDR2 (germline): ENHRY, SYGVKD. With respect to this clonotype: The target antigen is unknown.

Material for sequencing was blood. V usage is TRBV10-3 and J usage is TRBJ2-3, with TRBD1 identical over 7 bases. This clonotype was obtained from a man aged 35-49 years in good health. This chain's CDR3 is CAISDSKHRGGTDTQYF. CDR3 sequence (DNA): TGTGCCATCAGTGACTCCAAGCACAGGGGTGGCACAGATACGCAGTATTTT.